This TCR beta chain stems from a study of blood T cells in healthy people across ages. Broader study findings: A roughly linear fall in TCR beta diversity per million T cells was seen with increasing age.

Then a second PCR, running roughly 6 to 11 cycles, was carried out with a sample-barcoded 5' primer and a J-beta primer mix. Via MiXCR, TCRdb re-called the 5' RACE reads, giving one row per CDR3 protein. The sample has 950,000 to 1,200,000 distinct CDR3 sequences, around two fifths seen once; the top ten hold around 14%. Isolating PBMCs gave at least 6 million of these cells per sample. V was clipped by 6 bases and J by 4 bases; unmatched bases: 2. Germline-derived CDR1 and CDR2 are ENHRY and SYGVKD. The CDR3 spans 12 residues. Turning to this clonotype: The antigen is unknown.

This clonotype originated in a man between 18 and 35 years old in good health. The chain recombines TRBV10-3 with TRBJ1-1; 7 bases fit TRBD1. The sequenced sample consisted of blood. CDR3 coding DNA: TGTGCCATCAGGGCAGGGGGCACTGAAGCTTTCTTT. Translating it yields CAIRAGGTEAFF.